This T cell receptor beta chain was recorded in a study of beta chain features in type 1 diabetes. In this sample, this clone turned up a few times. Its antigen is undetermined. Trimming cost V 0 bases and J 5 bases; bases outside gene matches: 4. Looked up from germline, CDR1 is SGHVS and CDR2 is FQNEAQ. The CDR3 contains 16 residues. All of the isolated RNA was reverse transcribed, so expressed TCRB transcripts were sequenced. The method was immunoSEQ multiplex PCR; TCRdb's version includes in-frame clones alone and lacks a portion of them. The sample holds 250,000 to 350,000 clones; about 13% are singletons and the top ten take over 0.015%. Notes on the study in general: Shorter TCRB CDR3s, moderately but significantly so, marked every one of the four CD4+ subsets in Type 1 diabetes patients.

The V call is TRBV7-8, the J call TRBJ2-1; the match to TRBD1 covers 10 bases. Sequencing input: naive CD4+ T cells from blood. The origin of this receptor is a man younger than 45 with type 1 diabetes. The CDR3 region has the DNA TGTGCCAGCAGCTTAGCGGGGACAGGGGTCAACAATGAGCAGTTCTTC. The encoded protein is CASSLAGTGVNNEQFF.